Listed below are T cell receptor beta chains from one sample, sequenced in a study of cytomegalovirus exposure and HLA in healthy donors. Produced via immunoSEQ multiplex PCR; TCRdb's table is partial and in-frame only. The table lists under 150,000 clones, about 72% of them singletons. The specimen sequenced was PBMCs. The receptors derive from a man aged 40-55 years in good health and CMV-seronegative. CDR3s include the opening cysteine and the closing phenylalanine or tryptophan. Fields, in order: V gene, J gene, D gene, clone size, CDR3 DNA, CDR3 protein. A D gene is named only where the DNA matches it firmly. Clone sizes are given selectively: once, few, many, or a class where the clone is expanded.

TRBV7-9	TRBJ2-1	TRBD1	once	TGTGCCAGCAGCCAAGGGGGCTACGAGCAGTTCTTC	CASSQGGYEQFF
TRBV28	TRBJ2-7	TRBD1	NA	TGTGCCAGCAGTTTCAATGACAGGGGGGTTCACTACGAGCAGTACTTC	CASSFNDRGVHYEQYF
TRBV6-8	TRBJ1-6	TRBD1	NA	TGTGCCAGCAGCTATATACAGGGGGCGGCCTATAATTCACCCCTCCACTTT	CASSYIQGAAYNSPLHF
TRBV28	TRBJ2-1	TRBD2	NA	TGTGCCAGCAGTTTATTTACGGGAGGGGCAGATGAGCAGTTCTTC	CASSLFTGGADEQFF
TRBV5-1	TRBJ2-1	TRBD2	NA	TGCGCCAGCAGCATGCAATGGACTAGCGGGGGGGCGAATGAGCAGTTCTTC	CASSMQWTSGGANEQFF
TRBV6-1	TRBJ2-7	NA	NA	TGTGCCAGCATCAACAGGGAGGGCGGCGAGCAGTACTTC	CASINREGGEQYF
TRBV4-1	TRBJ2-1	TRBD2	NA	TGCGCCAGCAGCCAAGAAGCTAGCGGGGGGGCTATGTACAATGAGCAGTTCTTC	CASSQEASGGAMYNEQFF
TRBV19	TRBJ1-1	NA	NA	TGTGCCAGTATAAGAGGGTTCACTGAAGCTTTCTTT	CASIRGFTEAFF
TRBV11-2	TRBJ2-7	NA	NA	TGTGCCAGCAGCTTATACGCCGCCACCTACGAGCAGTACTTC	CASSLYAATYEQYF
TRBV28	TRBJ1-1	NA	few	TGTGCCAGCAGTTTATATGGGTGGGAGGGGTTGAACACTGAAGCTTTCTTT	CASSLYGWEGLNTEAFF
TRBV29-1	TRBJ1-2	NA	NA	TGCAGCGTTGGAGGTCAGGGCTATGGCTACACCTTC	CSVGGQGYGYTF
TRBV27	TRBJ2-3	TRBD2	NA	TGTGCCAGCAGATACGGGACTAGCCGGCTGTATTTT	CASRYGTSRLYF
TRBV30	TRBJ2-3	NA	NA	TGTGCCTGGAGTGGGCAGGGAGGTGCAGATACGCAGTATTTT	CAWSGQGGADTQYF
TRBV2	TRBJ1-1	NA	NA	TGTGCCAGCAGACGGACACTGAACACTGAAGCTTTCTTT	CASRRTLNTEAFF
TRBV28	TRBJ2-7	NA	NA	TGTGCCAGCAGTTCCCACGTGAGCTCCTACGAGCAGTACTTC	CASSSHVSSYEQYF
TRBV28	TRBJ2-7	TRBD2	NA	TGTGCCAGCAGTAAAACTAGCGGGAGAGGAGAGCAGTACTTC	CASSKTSGRGEQYF
TRBV10-1	TRBJ1-6	NA	once	TGCGCCAGCAGGGTCGGCAGGCCCTACCATTCACCCCTCCACTTT	CASRVGRPYHSPLHF
TRBV14	TRBJ2-5	TRBD2	NA	TGTGCCAGCAGCCAAAGACTAGCGGGCTTGGAGACCCAGTACTTC	CASSQRLAGLETQYF
TRBV6-1	TRBJ2-7	TRBD1	few	TGTGCCAGCAGCGCCGGGACAGGCTTAACCTACGAGCAGTACTTC	CASSAGTGLTYEQYF
TRBV5-1	TRBJ1-2	NA	few	TGCGCCAGCAGCGGAGGAGGGAAAGGCTACCCCTTC	CASSGGGKGYPF
TRBV27	TRBJ1-1	TRBD1	few	TGTGCCAGCAGTTGGATTCAGGGGGCTGAAGCTTTCTTT	CASSWIQGAEAFF
TRBV7-9	TRBJ2-5	NA	NA	TGTGCCAGCAGCTACGACAGGCAGGAGACCCAGTACTTC	CASSYDRQETQYF
TRBV15	TRBJ1-2	TRBD1	NA	TGTGCCACCAGCAGAGACACCGGGACAGGGAATGGCTACACCTTC	CATSRDTGTGNGYTF
TRBV5-1	TRBJ2-7	TRBD1	NA	TGCGCCAGCAGCTTGGCGGCAGGGGGCTTCCTTACCTACGAGCAGTACTTC	CASSLAAGGFLTYEQYF
TRBV5-6	TRBJ1-1	TRBD1	NA	TGTGCCAGCAGCCCCGGGACAGGGAACACTGAAGCTTTCTTT	CASSPGTGNTEAFF
TRBV7-3	TRBJ1-2	TRBD1	NA	TGTGCCAGCAGCTTAGGGACAGGGGATGGCTACACCTTC	CASSLGTGDGYTF
TRBV18	TRBJ2-3	NA	few	TGTGCCAGCTCACTCGGTCCGGACAGTGGAGATACGCAGTATTTT	CASSLGPDSGDTQYF
TRBV19	TRBJ1-2	TRBD1	NA	TGTGCCAGTAGTCCGCGACAGGGGCGAACTAACTATGGCTACACCTTC	CASSPRQGRTNYGYTF
TRBV7-8	TRBJ2-7	NA	NA	TGTGCCAGCAGCCCCCGGGGTCGGGGTGGATACGAGCAGTACTTC	CASSPRGRGGYEQYF
TRBV7-3	TRBJ1-6	NA	NA	TGTGCCAGCAGCTTGTCGGGGGTGGGTTCACCCCTCCACTTT	CASSLSGVGSPLHF
TRBV10-3	TRBJ1-2	NA	NA	TGTGCCATCAGTGAGTCGGCAGGGGCCGGCTCACGGGGCTACACCTTC	CAISESAGAGSRGYTF
TRBV5-1	TRBJ1-2	TRBD1	few	TGCGCCAGCAGTCTGTTGACAGGGATAGACTATGGCTACACCTTC	CASSLLTGIDYGYTF
TRBV10-2	TRBJ1-4	NA	NA	TGCGCCAGCAGCGCGGGGGCCCTTAATGAAAAACTGTTTTTT	CASSAGALNEKLFF
TRBV5-8	TRBJ2-7	TRBD2	NA	TGTGCCAGCAGCTTGCTCCTAGCGGGTTACGAGCAGTACTTC	CASSLLLAGYEQYF
TRBV5-1	TRBJ2-5	TRBD2	NA	TGCGCCAGCAGCTTGGGAGCGGGAGGGCACCAAGAGACCCAGTACTTC	CASSLGAGGHQETQYF
TRBV5-8	TRBJ2-3	TRBD2	NA	TGTGCCAGCGCCACCGGGGGGAATACGCAGTATTTT	CASATGGNTQYF
TRBV14	TRBJ2-7	NA	NA	TGTGCCAGCAGCCAATACACAGGGCTAGCCTACGAGCAGTACTTC	CASSQYTGLAYEQYF
TRBV30	TRBJ2-7	NA	NA	TGTGCCTGGAGTGTACTCCCTCTCGAGCAGTACTTC	CAWSVLPLEQYF
TRBV18	TRBJ2-5	TRBD1	NA	TGTGCCAGCTCACGGTTTCGGGACAGAGAAGAGACCCAGTACTTC	CASSRFRDREETQYF
TRBV6-6	TRBJ2-7	TRBD1	NA	TGTGCCAGCAGTTCCTCCGGGACAGGGTCCCCCGAGCAGTACTTC	CASSSSGTGSPEQYF
TRBV10-3	TRBJ1-4	NA	NA	TGTGCCATCAGTGAGGCCCCAGGGTCCAATGAAAAACTGTTTTTT	CAISEAPGSNEKLFF
TRBV2	TRBJ2-6	NA	NA	TGTGCCAGCAGTGAAGAAGCGTCTGGGGCCAACGTCCTGACTTTC	CASSEEASGANVLTF
TRBV5-1	TRBJ2-1	NA	NA	TGCGCCAGCAGCTTAGAGGGAACAGCTCGGGTGCGTGAGCAGTTCTTC	CASSLEGTARVREQFF
TRBV7-9	TRBJ2-5	TRBD1	NA	TGTGCCAGCAGCTTAGCAGGGGGCGAGACCCAGTACTTC	CASSLAGGETQYF
TRBV7-9	TRBJ2-3	NA	few	TGTGCCAGCAGCAGGGGGATGGGGAGAGTAGATACGCAGTATTTT	CASSRGMGRVDTQYF
TRBV19	TRBJ1-3	NA	NA	TGTGCCAGTAGTGTCGCGACATCCAGAAACACCATATATTTT	CASSVATSRNTIYF
TRBV5-1	TRBJ1-2	NA	NA	TGCGCCAGCAGCTCGGGGATTTTTAATGGCTACACCTTC	CASSSGIFNGYTF
TRBV25-1	TRBJ1-2	TRBD1	NA	TGTGCCAGCAGGGGCCAGGGGGAGTTCTATGGCTACCCCTTC	CASRGQGEFYGYPF
TRBV29-1	TRBJ1-2	TRBD1	NA	TGCAGCGTTGAGGACAGGAGGAACTATGGCTACACCTTC	CSVEDRRNYGYTF
TRBV15	TRBJ2-6	NA	NA	TGTGCCACCAGCAGAGGGCGGTCAGCCAGCTCTGGGGCCAACGTCCTGACTTTC	CATSRGRSASSGANVLTF
TRBV11-1	TRBJ2-2	TRBD1	once	TGTGCCAGCAGCTTACGGACAGGGGTTCACGGGGAGCTGTTTTTT	CASSLRTGVHGELFF
TRBV4-3	TRBJ2-1	TRBD2	few	TGCGCCAGCAGCCTTCAAAGGACTAGCGGTAATGAGCAGTTCTTC	CASSLQRTSGNEQFF